This TCR beta chain was sequenced in a study of T cell responses to AZD1222 COVID-19 vaccine. Study results and limitations: Donors were chiefly white British, with a greater number of females, and clonal diversity was perhaps underestimated. Only a handful of AZD1222 recipients, five to seven in all, had baseline seropositivity. Nearly half of the spike-specific TCRs reportedly recognize variant regions that carry no mutations.

The V end was cut by 2 bases, the J end by 9 bases, with 14 bases between. The CDR3 loop spans 13 amino acids. A word on this clone: The antigen remains unidentified.

Sequenced by immunoSEQ multiplex PCR; TCRdb stores in-frame clones only, minus some. The sample carries roughly 260,000 clones, approximately 95% recorded once. V and J are TRBV12-3 or TRBV12-4 and TRBJ2-7, with D perhaps matching TRBD2 (5 bases). Source: peripheral blood, taken on day 0 of AZD1222 vaccination. This clonotype was sampled from an adult in good health. The chain's CDR3 is CASSLRDRDLQYF. The CDR3 nucleotides are TGTGCCAGCAGTTTACGTGACCGGGATTTGCAGTACTTC.